Listed below are T cell receptor beta chains from one sample, sequenced in a study of blood T cell repertoires in COVID-19. Clones were read by immunoSEQ multiplex PCR, and TCRdb kept only the in-frame ones, dropping some. The sample shows about 160,000 clones, around 80% of them seen only once. Input material: peripheral blood. These receptors were obtained from a man aged 55 to 70 with acute or convalescent COVID-19. Each CDR3 is given with its conserved first and last residue. D genes are given only for firm matches. Size tells how often a clone was seen (once, few, many) or the class of an expanded clone, and some rows leave it out.

TGCGCCAGCAGTGAGTCTGTCATTGTTGGGACAAATGAGCAGTTCTTC	CASSESVIVGTNEQFF	NA	TRBJ2-1	NA	TRBV10-1
TGTGCCAGCAGCTTGGGTAGCGGGGGTACCTACGAGCAGTACTTC	CASSLGSGGTYEQYF	NA	TRBJ2-7	TRBD2	TRBV9
TGTGCCAGCAGTCTAGCGGGGGGAGATACGCAGTATTTT	CASSLAGGDTQYF	NA	TRBJ2-3	TRBD2	TRBV7-6
TGCGCCAGCAGTGAATTTATGTGGGGGGGCCAAGAGACCCAGTACTTC	CASSEFMWGGQETQYF	NA	TRBJ2-5	TRBD2	TRBV10-2
TGTGCCAGCAGTGGACAGGGGCGGGAGACCCAGTACTTC	CASSGQGRETQYF	NA	TRBJ2-5	TRBD1	TRBV6-2/TRBV6-3
TGTGCCAGCTCACCCAGACCGGGACAGGGGGCTAGGAACACCATATATTTT	CASSPRPGQGARNTIYF	NA	TRBJ1-3	TRBD1	TRBV18
TGTGCCAGTAGTATTGATGACAGGCCGCGGGTCGAGCAGTACTTC	CASSIDDRPRVEQYF	NA	TRBJ2-7	NA	TRBV19
TGTGCCTGGAGCCAGGGCGCCTACGAGCAGTACTTC	CAWSQGAYEQYF	NA	TRBJ2-7	NA	TRBV30
TGTGCCAGCAGACGTTCGGACAGAGGAGCGGAGACCCAGTACTTC	CASRRSDRGAETQYF	NA	TRBJ2-5	NA	TRBV2
TGTGCCAGCAGTGATCAGGTCGTGGGCTTCAATGAGCAGTTCTTC	CASSDQVVGFNEQFF	NA	TRBJ2-1	NA	TRBV2
TGTGCCAGCAGCTTAGTAACAGGAACCTACGAGCAGTACTTC	CASSLVTGTYEQYF	NA	TRBJ2-7	NA	TRBV11-2
TGTGCCAGCAGGCGGCAAAGTTTCACTGAAGCTTTCTTT	CASRRQSFTEAFF	NA	TRBJ1-1	NA	TRBV2
TGCAGTGCGGACAGGAACACTGAAGCTTTCTTT	CSADRNTEAFF	NA	TRBJ1-1	NA	TRBV20-1
TGTGCCAGCAGCGTGTCTTCGGGACAGAGAGCTTTCTTT	CASSVSSGQRAFF	NA	TRBJ1-1	TRBD1	TRBV9
TGTGCCAGCAGTGGTGGACAAGTGAGGCCTGAAGCTTTCTTT	CASSGGQVRPEAFF	NA	TRBJ1-1	NA	TRBV2
TGTGCCACCCAGGGCAATGAGCAGTTCTTC	CATQGNEQFF	NA	TRBJ2-1	NA	TRBV27
TGTGCCAGCATGCCCGGGGGGGCATTAAGGAATGAGCAGTTCTTC	CASMPGGALRNEQFF	NA	TRBJ2-1	TRBD2	TRBV6-5
TGTGCCAGCAGTTTACAAGCCACTGAAGCTTTCTTT	CASSLQATEAFF	NA	TRBJ1-1	NA	TRBV12-3/TRBV12-4
TGTGCCAGCAGTTCTTTGGACAGCAGTATTATATATGGCTACACCTTC	CASSSLDSSIIYGYTF	NA	TRBJ1-2	NA	TRBV6-5
TGTGCCAGCAGCGTAGGGGTAGCCAGTGAATACGAGCAGTACTTC	CASSVGVASEYEQYF	NA	TRBJ2-7	NA	TRBV9
TGTGCCAGCAGTTTGACTAGCGGGTCTTTAGATACGCAGTATTTT	CASSLTSGSLDTQYF	NA	TRBJ2-3	TRBD2	TRBV27
TGTGCCATCAGGGAACCGGGACACGAAAACAATGAGCAGTTCTTC	CAIREPGHENNEQFF	NA	TRBJ2-1	NA	TRBV10-3
TGTGCCAGCAGCGGAGAACAGGGGTGGGGGGAGCTGTTTTTT	CASSGEQGWGELFF	few	TRBJ2-2	TRBD1	TRBV7-2
TGTGCCAGCAGCGTCCGGGACAGGTCTACCTCTGGGGCCAACGTCCTGACTTTC	CASSVRDRSTSGANVLTF	NA	TRBJ2-6	TRBD1	TRBV9
TGTGCCAGCTCACTCCCGGGACTAGCGACCCACGAGCAGTACTTC	CASSLPGLATHEQYF	NA	TRBJ2-7	TRBD2	TRBV18
TGTGCCAGCAGCGGACAGATAAATCAGCCCCAGCATTTT	CASSGQINQPQHF	NA	TRBJ1-5	NA	TRBV6-5
TGTACAAACTTCTCAGCGGGGGACAGCAATCAGCCCCAGCATTTT	CTNFSAGDSNQPQHF	NA	TRBJ1-5	NA	TRBV19
TGTGCCAGCAGCCTAAACGGACAGGCGGAGACCCAGTACTTC	CASSLNGQAETQYF	NA	TRBJ2-5	TRBD1	TRBV3-1/TRBV3-2
TGTGCCAGTGTAAGGGATGGGGCTGAAAAACTGTTTTTT	CASVRDGAEKLFF	NA	TRBJ1-4	NA	TRBV12-3/TRBV12-4
TGTGCCAGCAGCTCCCATATCGCCCTTGCGGGGGTCGGTGGCTACACCTTC	CASSSHIALAGVGGYTF	NA	TRBJ1-2	NA	TRBV7-2
TGTGCCAGCAGCTTAGTGGGGGCTGGTTCACCCCTCCACTTT	CASSLVGAGSPLHF	NA	TRBJ1-6	NA	TRBV11-2
TGTGCCAGCAGCCACGCGGATACGCAGTATTTT	CASSHADTQYF	once	TRBJ2-3	NA	TRBV14
TGTGCCAGCAGCCCCCGGACAGACGACATGAACACTGAAGCTTTCTTT	CASSPRTDDMNTEAFF	NA	TRBJ1-1	NA	TRBV7-9
TGTGCCAGCAGCCCCCGCAGACAGGGGGCGGGCAATGAGCAGTTCTTC	CASSPRRQGAGNEQFF	NA	TRBJ2-1	TRBD1	TRBV7-3
TGTGCCAGCAGCTTAGCGGGGACATATAATTCACCCCTCCACTTT	CASSLAGTYNSPLHF	NA	TRBJ1-6	NA	TRBV7-2
TGCGCCAGCAGCCCAGAAAGCGGGGGTATTCCCTACGAGCAGTACTTC	CASSPESGGIPYEQYF	NA	TRBJ2-7	TRBD2	TRBV4-1
TGTGCCAGCAGTTTAGCCGTGAGTGGTGGCTACACCTTC	CASSLAVSGGYTF	NA	TRBJ1-2	NA	TRBV12-3/TRBV12-4
TGTGCCAGCAGCAGGGACAGGGTACCGAACACTGAAGCTTTCTTT	CASSRDRVPNTEAFF	few	TRBJ1-1	NA	TRBV21-1
TGTGCCAGCAGTACCCCCAGAACGTACACTGAAGCTTTCTTT	CASSTPRTYTEAFF	NA	TRBJ1-1	NA	TRBV6-5
TGTGCCAGTAGTATACGGGCAGGGGTAGGAAACACCATATATTTT	CASSIRAGVGNTIYF	NA	TRBJ1-3	NA	TRBV19
TGTGCCAGCAACTCTGGACTCCAGAACACCGGGGAGCTGTTTTTT	CASNSGLQNTGELFF	once	TRBJ2-2	NA	TRBV5-8
TGCGCCAGCAGCCGCGGGGGGCTGCGGGGGACTGAAGCTTTCTTT	CASSRGGLRGTEAFF	NA	TRBJ1-1	NA	TRBV4-1
TGTGCCAGCATTCGGGAGACAGGGATGGCCGAGCAGTACTTC	CASIRETGMAEQYF	few	TRBJ2-7	NA	TRBV2
TGCGCCAGCAGCCGTACCGGGACAGGGGAATCACCCCTCCACTTT	CASSRTGTGESPLHF	few	TRBJ1-6	TRBD1	TRBV4-1
TGCAGCGTTTCGGACAGCTCCTACGAGCAGTACTTC	CSVSDSSYEQYF	NA	TRBJ2-7	NA	TRBV29-1
TGTGCCAGCAGCTTAGACAGCGGACCCTACGAGCAGTACTTC	CASSLDSGPYEQYF	NA	TRBJ2-7	NA	TRBV11-2
TGTGCCAGCAGTACGGGACAGGGGCCCTATGGCTACACCTTC	CASSTGQGPYGYTF	NA	TRBJ1-2	TRBD1	TRBV27
TGCAGCGTTGAAAAGGTGGCAGGGGAATACGAGCAGTACTTC	CSVEKVAGEYEQYF	NA	TRBJ2-7	NA	TRBV29-1